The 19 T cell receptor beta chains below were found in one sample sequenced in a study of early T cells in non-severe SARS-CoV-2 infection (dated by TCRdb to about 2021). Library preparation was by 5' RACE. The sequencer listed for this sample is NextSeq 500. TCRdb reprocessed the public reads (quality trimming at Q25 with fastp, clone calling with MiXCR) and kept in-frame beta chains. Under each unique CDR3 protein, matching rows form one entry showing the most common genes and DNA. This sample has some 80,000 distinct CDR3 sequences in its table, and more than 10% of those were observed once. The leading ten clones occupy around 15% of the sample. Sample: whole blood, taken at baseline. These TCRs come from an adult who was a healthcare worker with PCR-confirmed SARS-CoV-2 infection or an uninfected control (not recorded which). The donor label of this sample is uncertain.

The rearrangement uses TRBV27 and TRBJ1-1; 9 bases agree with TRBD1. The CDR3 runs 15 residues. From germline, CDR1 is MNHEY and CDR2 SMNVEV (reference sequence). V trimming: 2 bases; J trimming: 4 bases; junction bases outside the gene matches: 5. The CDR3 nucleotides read TGTGCCAGCAGTTTAGGAGGGGACAGGGCCACTGAAGCTTTCTTT. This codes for CASSLGGDRATEAFF.

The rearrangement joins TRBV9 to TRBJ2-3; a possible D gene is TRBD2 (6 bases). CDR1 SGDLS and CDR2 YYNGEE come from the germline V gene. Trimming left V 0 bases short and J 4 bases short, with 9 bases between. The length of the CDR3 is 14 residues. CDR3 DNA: TGTGCCAGCAGCGTAGCGGGAGTAGCAGATACGCAGTATTTT. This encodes CASSVAGVADTQYF.

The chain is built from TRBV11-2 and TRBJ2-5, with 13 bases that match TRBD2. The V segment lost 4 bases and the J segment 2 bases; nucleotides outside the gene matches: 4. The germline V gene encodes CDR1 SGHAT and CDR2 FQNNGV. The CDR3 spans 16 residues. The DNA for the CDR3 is TGTGCCAGCAGCTGGGGGACTAGCGGGGTTCAAGAGACCCAGTACTTC. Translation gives CASSWGTSGVQETQYF. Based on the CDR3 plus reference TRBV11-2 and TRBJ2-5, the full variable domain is EAGVAQSPRYKIIEKRQSVAFWCNPISGHATLYWYQQILGQGPKLLIQFQNNGVVDDSQLPKDRFSAERLKGVDSTLKIQPAKLEDSAVYLCASSWGTSGVQETQYFGPGTRLLVL.

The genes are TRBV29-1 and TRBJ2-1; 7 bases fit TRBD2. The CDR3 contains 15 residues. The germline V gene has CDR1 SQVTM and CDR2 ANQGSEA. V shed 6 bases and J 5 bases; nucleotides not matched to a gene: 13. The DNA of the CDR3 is TGCAGCGTGCCAGCGGGGTCCGAGGAAAACAATGAGCAGTTCTTC. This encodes CSVPAGSEENNEQFF.

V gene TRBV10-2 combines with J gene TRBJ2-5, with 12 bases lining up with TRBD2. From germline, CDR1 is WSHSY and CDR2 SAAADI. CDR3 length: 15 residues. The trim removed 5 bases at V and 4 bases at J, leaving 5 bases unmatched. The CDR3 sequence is CASSPTSGGSETQYF. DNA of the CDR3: TGCGCCAGCAGTCCGACTAGCGGGGGTTCAGAGACCCAGTACTTC.

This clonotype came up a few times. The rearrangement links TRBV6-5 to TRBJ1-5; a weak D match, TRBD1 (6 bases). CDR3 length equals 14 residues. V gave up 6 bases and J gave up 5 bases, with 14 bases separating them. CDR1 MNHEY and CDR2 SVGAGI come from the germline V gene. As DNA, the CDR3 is TGTGCCAGCAGCTCTACAGGGACTTATCAGCCCCAGCATTTT. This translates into CASSSTGTYQPQHF.

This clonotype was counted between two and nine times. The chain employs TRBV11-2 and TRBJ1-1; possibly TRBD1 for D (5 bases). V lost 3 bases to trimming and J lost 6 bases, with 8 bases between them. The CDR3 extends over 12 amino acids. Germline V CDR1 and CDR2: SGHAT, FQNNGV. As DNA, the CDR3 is TGTGCCAGCAGCTTGGGACTTTCTGAAGCTTTCTTT. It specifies CASSLGLSEAFF. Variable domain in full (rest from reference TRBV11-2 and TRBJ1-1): EAGVAQSPRYKIIEKRQSVAFWCNPISGHATLYWYQQILGQGPKLLIQFQNNGVVDDSQLPKDRFSAERLKGVDSTLKIQPAKLEDSAVYLCASSLGLSEAFFGQGTRLTVV.

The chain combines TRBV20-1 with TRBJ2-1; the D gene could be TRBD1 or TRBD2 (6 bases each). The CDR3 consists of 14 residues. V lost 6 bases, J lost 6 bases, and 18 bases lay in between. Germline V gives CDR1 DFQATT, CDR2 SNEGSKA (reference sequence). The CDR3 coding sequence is TGCAGTGCCACCCCGGCAGAGGGGGGCAATGAGCAGTTCTTC. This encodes CSATPAEGGNEQFF.

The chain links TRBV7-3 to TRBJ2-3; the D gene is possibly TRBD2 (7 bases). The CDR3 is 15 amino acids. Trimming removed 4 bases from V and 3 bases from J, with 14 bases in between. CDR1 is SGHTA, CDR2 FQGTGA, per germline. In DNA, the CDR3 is TGTGCCAGCAGCTACTCGGGGGGCAGGACAGATACGCAGTATTTT. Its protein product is CASSYSGGRTDTQYF.

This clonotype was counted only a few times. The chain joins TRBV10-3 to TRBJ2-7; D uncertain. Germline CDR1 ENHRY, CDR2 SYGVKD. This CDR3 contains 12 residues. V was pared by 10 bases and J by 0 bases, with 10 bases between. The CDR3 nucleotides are TGTGCCACCCGCCCTGGCTCCTACGAGCAGTACTTC. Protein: CATRPGSYEQYF.

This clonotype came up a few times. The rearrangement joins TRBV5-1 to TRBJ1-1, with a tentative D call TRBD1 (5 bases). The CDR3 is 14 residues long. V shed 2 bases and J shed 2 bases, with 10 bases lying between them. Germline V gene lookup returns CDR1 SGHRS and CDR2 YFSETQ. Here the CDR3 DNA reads TGCGCCAGCAGCTTAGACAGTACCAACACTGAAGCTTTCTTT. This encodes CASSLDSTNTEAFF.

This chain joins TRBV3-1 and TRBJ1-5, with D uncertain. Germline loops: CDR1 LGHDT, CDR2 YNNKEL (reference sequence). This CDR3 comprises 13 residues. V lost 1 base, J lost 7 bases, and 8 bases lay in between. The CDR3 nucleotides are TGTGCCAGCAGCCAAGTAACGGGCCAGCCCCAGCATTTT. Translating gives CASSQVTGQPQHF.

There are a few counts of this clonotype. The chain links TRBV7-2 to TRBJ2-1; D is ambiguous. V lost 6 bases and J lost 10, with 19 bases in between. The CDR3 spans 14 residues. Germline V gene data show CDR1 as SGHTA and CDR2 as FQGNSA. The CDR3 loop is CASSRSRSLHEQFF. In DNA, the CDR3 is TGTGCCAGCAGTCGTTCCCGTAGCCTTCACGAGCAGTTCTTC.

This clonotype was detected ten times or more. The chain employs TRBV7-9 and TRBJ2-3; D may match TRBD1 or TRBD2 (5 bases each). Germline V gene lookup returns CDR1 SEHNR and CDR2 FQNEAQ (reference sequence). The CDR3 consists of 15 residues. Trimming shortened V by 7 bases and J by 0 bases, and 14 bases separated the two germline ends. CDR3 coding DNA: TGTGCCAGCAACCTCAAGAGGGACAGCACAGATACGCAGTATTTT. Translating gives CASNLKRDSTDTQYF.

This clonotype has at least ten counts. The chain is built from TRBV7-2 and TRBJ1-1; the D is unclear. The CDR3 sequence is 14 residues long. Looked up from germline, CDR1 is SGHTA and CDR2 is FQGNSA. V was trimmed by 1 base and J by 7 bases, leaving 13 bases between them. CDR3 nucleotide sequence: TGTGCCAGCAGCTTAGACGTGGTGTTATATGAAGCTTTCTTT. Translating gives CASSLDVVLYEAFF.

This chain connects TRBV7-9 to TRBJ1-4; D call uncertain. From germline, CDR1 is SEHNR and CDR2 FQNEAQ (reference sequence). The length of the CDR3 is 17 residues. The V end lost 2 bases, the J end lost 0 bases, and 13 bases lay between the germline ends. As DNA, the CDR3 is TGTGCCAGCAGCTTATCACTGACTATTGCAACTAATGAAAAACTGTTTTTT. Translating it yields CASSLSLTIATNEKLFF.

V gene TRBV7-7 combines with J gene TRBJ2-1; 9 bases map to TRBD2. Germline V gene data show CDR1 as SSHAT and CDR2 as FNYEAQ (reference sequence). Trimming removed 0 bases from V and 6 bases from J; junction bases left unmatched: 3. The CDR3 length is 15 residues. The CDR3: CASSLASGGFNEQFF. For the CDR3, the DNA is TGTGCCAGCAGCTTAGCGAGCGGGGGGTTCAATGAGCAGTTCTTC.

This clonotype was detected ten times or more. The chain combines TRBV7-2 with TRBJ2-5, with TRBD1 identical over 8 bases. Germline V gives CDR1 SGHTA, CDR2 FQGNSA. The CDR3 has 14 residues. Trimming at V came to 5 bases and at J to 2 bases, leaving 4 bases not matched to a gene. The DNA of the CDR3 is TGTGCCAGCAGCCCTCGGACAGGGCAAGAGACCCAGTACTTC. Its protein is CASSPRTGQETQYF.

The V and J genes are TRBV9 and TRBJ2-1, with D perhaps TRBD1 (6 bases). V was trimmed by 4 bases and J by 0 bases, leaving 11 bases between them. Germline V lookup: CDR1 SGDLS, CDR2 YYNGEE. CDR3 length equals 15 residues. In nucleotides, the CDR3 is TGTGCCAGCAGCTCCGACAGGAGCTCCTACAATGAGCAGTTCTTC. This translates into CASSSDRSSYNEQFF.